The clone carrying this TCR beta chain has only a few counts. The source of the sample is a study of patients and donors after allogeneic stem cell transplantation. TCRdb reanalysed the RT-PCR reads using MiXCR and keeps one entry per CDR3 protein. The repertoire has 150,000 to 200,000 distinct CDR3 sequences, 30% of them found once; the top ten carry roughly 3%. V lost 3 bases, J lost 0 bases, and 17 bases lay in between. The CDR3 is 17 residues long. Germline lookup yields CDR1 DFQATT and CDR2 SNEGSKA (reference sequence). The V gene is TRBV20-1, the J gene TRBJ2-2; D is possibly TRBD1 or TRBD2 (5 bases each). The TCR originated in a human donor who was either an allogeneic HSCT recipient or a stem cell or donor lymphocyte infusion donor (not recorded which). It is not recorded whose cells these are; they may come from a transplant donor. Sample: blood, either unsorted or a sorted T cell fraction (not recorded which). CDR3 sequence (DNA): TGCAGTGCTAGGAGGGACGGGTCCCTCACGAACACCGGGGAGCTGTTTTTT. Translated, it gives CSARRDGSLTNTGELFF.